A selection of T cell receptor beta chains follows, all from one sample in a study of CD8 T cells in ankylosing spondylitis. TCRdb analysed the 5' RACE reads with MiXCR anew, one entry per CDR3 protein. Of roughly 280,000 distinct CDR3 sequences listed, 15% to 20% are singletons. Specimen: blood, either unsorted or a sorted T cell fraction (not recorded which). All receptors derive from a male donor with ankylosing spondylitis or in good health (not recorded which). The CDR3 runs from the conserved cysteine through the conserved F or W. The order of the fields is CDR3 length, V gene, J gene, D gene, clone size, CDR3 DNA, CDR3 protein. A D gene is named only where the DNA matches it firmly. Expanded clones get a size class; other rows say once, few or many, or leave the size out.

cdr3_length: 15
v_call: TRBV3-1
j_call: TRBJ2-2
d_call: -
clone_size: -
cdr3_nt: TGTGCCAGCAGCCGGAGGGGCCGGAACACCGGGGAGCTGTTTTTT
cdr3_aa: CASSRRGRNTGELFF

cdr3_length: 16
v_call: TRBV7-3
j_call: TRBJ2-2
d_call: TRBD2
clone_size: few
cdr3_nt: TGTGCCAGCAGCTTAAACGGGGGGGCGTCAACCGGGGAGCTGTTTTTT
cdr3_aa: CASSLNGGASTGELFF

cdr3_length: 13
v_call: TRBV11-2
j_call: TRBJ2-1
d_call: -
clone_size: -
cdr3_nt: TGTGCCAGCGGGCTTTTCGGCCTCAATGAGCAGTTCTTC
cdr3_aa: CASGLFGLNEQFF

cdr3_length: 12
v_call: TRBV7-3
j_call: TRBJ1-6
d_call: -
clone_size: many
cdr3_nt: TGTGCCAGCAGCTTGGGGAGACAGCCCCTCCACTTT
cdr3_aa: CASSLGRQPLHF

cdr3_length: 13
v_call: TRBV20-1
j_call: TRBJ2-5
d_call: -
clone_size: few
cdr3_nt: TGCAGTGCTGACCGGGACGGCCAAGAGACCCAGTACTTC
cdr3_aa: CSADRDGQETQYF

cdr3_length: 16
v_call: TRBV7-8
j_call: TRBJ2-5
d_call: -
clone_size: few
cdr3_nt: TGTGCCAGCAGCTTAGCGGGGACATTTACCCAAGAGACCCAGTACTTC
cdr3_aa: CASSLAGTFTQETQYF

cdr3_length: 16
v_call: TRBV3-1
j_call: TRBJ2-2
d_call: TRBD2
clone_size: -
cdr3_nt: TGTGCCAGCAGCCAAGAGGAGGGAGGGTACACCGGGGAGCTGTTTTTT
cdr3_aa: CASSQEEGGYTGELFF

cdr3_length: 15
v_call: TRBV2
j_call: TRBJ2-3
d_call: -
clone_size: -
cdr3_nt: TGTGCCAGCAAGGGGGAGGCCTATAGCACAGATACGCAGTATTTT
cdr3_aa: CASKGEAYSTDTQYF

cdr3_length: 16
v_call: TRBV5-8
j_call: TRBJ2-2
d_call: TRBD2
clone_size: -
cdr3_nt: TGTGCCAGCAGCTTCCTAGCGGAGGGCCCCCCCGGGGAGCTGTTTTTT
cdr3_aa: CASSFLAEGPPGELFF

cdr3_length: 15
v_call: TRBV7-8
j_call: TRBJ2-2
d_call: TRBD2
clone_size: -
cdr3_nt: TGTGCCAGCAGCACAAGCGGGGTTGACACCGGGGAGCTGTTTTTT
cdr3_aa: CASSTSGVDTGELFF

cdr3_length: 17
v_call: TRBV6-1
j_call: TRBJ1-6
d_call: TRBD1
clone_size: -
cdr3_nt: TGTGCCAGCAGTCCTGTTCTGCCGACAGGGGAGAATTCACCCCTCCACTTT
cdr3_aa: CASSPVLPTGENSPLHF

cdr3_length: 17
v_call: TRBV20-1
j_call: TRBJ2-3
d_call: TRBD2
clone_size: -
cdr3_nt: TGCAGTGCTCCTTACCCGGGGTTAGCGGGGGGCACAGATACGCAGTATTTT
cdr3_aa: CSAPYPGLAGGTDTQYF

cdr3_length: 15
v_call: TRBV20-1
j_call: TRBJ1-5
d_call: TRBD1
clone_size: -
cdr3_nt: TGCAGTGCTAGCCAGGGGGCTAATCGTAATCAGCCCCAGCATTTT
cdr3_aa: CSASQGANRNQPQHF

cdr3_length: 12
v_call: TRBV6-5
j_call: TRBJ1-1
d_call: -
clone_size: many
cdr3_nt: TGTGCCAGCAGTTCGGACCCCTCTAGGGCTTTCTTT
cdr3_aa: CASSSDPSRAFF

cdr3_length: 14
v_call: TRBV25-1
j_call: TRBJ1-3
d_call: -
clone_size: many
cdr3_nt: TGTGCCAGCAGTGAGGCGAGCTCTGGAAACACCATATATTTT
cdr3_aa: CASSEASSGNTIYF

cdr3_length: 15
v_call: TRBV20-1
j_call: TRBJ2-3
d_call: -
clone_size: -
cdr3_nt: TGCAGTGCTAGGGGCGCTAGCGAATCTGCAGATACGCAGTATTTT
cdr3_aa: CSARGASESADTQYF

cdr3_length: 16
v_call: TRBV6-2/TRBV6-3
j_call: TRBJ2-1
d_call: -
clone_size: few
cdr3_nt: TGTGCCAGCAGTTACTCGGCGACCACCTCCTACAATGAGCAGTTCTTC
cdr3_aa: CASSYSATTSYNEQFF

cdr3_length: 14
v_call: TRBV12-3/TRBV12-4
j_call: TRBJ2-5
d_call: -
clone_size: few
cdr3_nt: TGTGCCAGCACCCTCTCCGGGACGCAAGAGACCCAGTACTTC
cdr3_aa: CASTLSGTQETQYF

cdr3_length: 17
v_call: TRBV29-1
j_call: TRBJ2-1
d_call: TRBD2
clone_size: once
cdr3_nt: TGCAGCGTTGGTGGTAGCGGGGCCCCGAGCTCCTACAATGAGCAGTTCTTC
cdr3_aa: CSVGGSGAPSSYNEQFF

cdr3_length: 15
v_call: TRBV12-3/TRBV12-4
j_call: TRBJ1-2
d_call: TRBD1
clone_size: few
cdr3_nt: TGTGCCAGCAGTTTAGGACAGGGGGTGGGCTATGGCTACACCTTC
cdr3_aa: CASSLGQGVGYGYTF

cdr3_length: 13
v_call: TRBV7-3
j_call: TRBJ2-2
d_call: -
clone_size: -
cdr3_nt: TGTGCCAGCAGCGGTAGCGTTAACGGGGAGCTGTTTTTT
cdr3_aa: CASSGSVNGELFF

cdr3_length: 16
v_call: TRBV5-1
j_call: TRBJ2-2
d_call: -
clone_size: few
cdr3_nt: TGCGCCAGCAGCTTGGTGCAGGCACTCAACACCGGGGAGCTGTTTTTT
cdr3_aa: CASSLVQALNTGELFF

cdr3_length: 12
v_call: TRBV20-1
j_call: TRBJ1-5
d_call: -
clone_size: -
cdr3_nt: TGCAGTGCTAAAGCCGGAAATCAGCCCCAGCATTTT
cdr3_aa: CSAKAGNQPQHF

cdr3_length: 15
v_call: TRBV9
j_call: TRBJ2-1
d_call: -
clone_size: many
cdr3_nt: TGTGCCAGCAGCGTAGGGGTACCCCCCTACAATGAGCAGTTCTTC
cdr3_aa: CASSVGVPPYNEQFF

cdr3_length: 13
v_call: TRBV6-1
j_call: TRBJ1-5
d_call: -
clone_size: few
cdr3_nt: TGTGCCAGCAGAGGGACTCCTGGCCAGCCCCAGCATTTT
cdr3_aa: CASRGTPGQPQHF

cdr3_length: 14
v_call: TRBV7-2
j_call: TRBJ2-3
d_call: -
clone_size: -
cdr3_nt: TGTGCCAGCACCAAAGAGGGATACACAGATACGCAGTATTTT
cdr3_aa: CASTKEGYTDTQYF

cdr3_length: 12
v_call: TRBV7-6
j_call: TRBJ2-3
d_call: -
clone_size: few
cdr3_nt: TGTGCCAGCAGCTTGGCCGATGATACGCAGTATTTT
cdr3_aa: CASSLADDTQYF

cdr3_length: 15
v_call: TRBV4-2
j_call: TRBJ1-2
d_call: -
clone_size: -
cdr3_nt: TGTGCCAGCAGCCAAGATGCGGGCAGGGACTATGGCTACACCTTC
cdr3_aa: CASSQDAGRDYGYTF

cdr3_length: 13
v_call: TRBV12-3/TRBV12-4
j_call: TRBJ1-4
d_call: -
clone_size: -
cdr3_nt: TGTGCCAGCAGTTTACAGACTAAAGAAAAACTGTTTTTT
cdr3_aa: CASSLQTKEKLFF

cdr3_length: 17
v_call: TRBV12-3/TRBV12-4
j_call: TRBJ1-1
d_call: TRBD1
clone_size: many
cdr3_nt: TGTGCCAGCAGTTTTGGACAGGGCCTGACTTCGGGCACTGAAGCTTTCTTT
cdr3_aa: CASSFGQGLTSGTEAFF

cdr3_length: 17
v_call: TRBV19
j_call: TRBJ2-2
d_call: -
clone_size: once
cdr3_nt: TGTGCCAGTAGTAATTTCGCGGGGGCGCGGGGCACCGGGGAGCTGTTTTTT
cdr3_aa: CASSNFAGARGTGELFF

cdr3_length: 14
v_call: TRBV3-1
j_call: TRBJ1-5
d_call: TRBD1
clone_size: -
cdr3_nt: TGTGCCAGCAGCCCGTCAGGGGGCCCTCAGCCCCAGCATTTT
cdr3_aa: CASSPSGGPQPQHF

cdr3_length: 13
v_call: TRBV28
j_call: TRBJ1-1
d_call: TRBD1
clone_size: -
cdr3_nt: TGTGCCAGCAAGGACAGGGGGAACACTGAAGCTTTCTTT
cdr3_aa: CASKDRGNTEAFF

cdr3_length: 15
v_call: TRBV5-5
j_call: TRBJ1-1
d_call: -
clone_size: few
cdr3_nt: TGTGCCAGCAGCCCCCTTCTCAGGGGCAGCACTGAAGCTTTCTTT
cdr3_aa: CASSPLLRGSTEAFF

cdr3_length: 15
v_call: TRBV6-4
j_call: TRBJ2-3
d_call: -
clone_size: few
cdr3_nt: TGTGCCAGCAGAACAAGGAGGGAAAGCACAGATACGCAGTATTTT
cdr3_aa: CASRTRRESTDTQYF

cdr3_length: 16
v_call: TRBV20-1
j_call: TRBJ2-1
d_call: -
clone_size: few
cdr3_nt: TGCAGTGCTATCCAGGTTACTATGAGCTCCTACAATGAGCAGTTCTTC
cdr3_aa: CSAIQVTMSSYNEQFF

cdr3_length: 13
v_call: TRBV12-3/TRBV12-4
j_call: TRBJ2-6
d_call: -
clone_size: -
cdr3_nt: TGTGCCAGCTACCGGGGCGGGGCCAACGTCCTGACTTTC
cdr3_aa: CASYRGGANVLTF

cdr3_length: 14
v_call: TRBV6-1
j_call: TRBJ2-1
d_call: -
clone_size: few
cdr3_nt: TGTGCCAGCACCCCCAGACAATCCTACAATGAGCAGTTCTTC
cdr3_aa: CASTPRQSYNEQFF